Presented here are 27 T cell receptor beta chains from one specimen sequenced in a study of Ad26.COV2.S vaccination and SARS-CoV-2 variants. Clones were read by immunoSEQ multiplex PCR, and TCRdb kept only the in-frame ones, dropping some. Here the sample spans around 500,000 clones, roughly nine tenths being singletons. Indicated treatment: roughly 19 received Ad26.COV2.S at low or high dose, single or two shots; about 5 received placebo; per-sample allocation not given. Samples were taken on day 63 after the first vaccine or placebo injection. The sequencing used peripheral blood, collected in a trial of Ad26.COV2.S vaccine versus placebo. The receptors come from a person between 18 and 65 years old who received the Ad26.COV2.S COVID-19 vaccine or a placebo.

The CDR3 is CASSLEPGLAIYNEQFF. Written as DNA, the CDR3 is TGTGCCAGCAGCTTAGAGCCCGGACTAGCTATTTACAATGAGCAGTTCTTC. V usage is TRBV11-2 and J usage is TRBJ2-1; 8 bases align to TRBD2. V lost 0 bases and J lost 4; bases outside the gene matches: 8. CDR3 length: 17 residues. The germline gives CDR1 SGHAT, CDR2 FQNNGV.

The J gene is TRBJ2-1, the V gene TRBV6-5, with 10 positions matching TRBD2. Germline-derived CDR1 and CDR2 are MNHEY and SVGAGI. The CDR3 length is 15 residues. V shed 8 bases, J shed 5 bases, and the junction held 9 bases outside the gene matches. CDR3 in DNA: TGTGCCAGCGCATTTACTAGCGGGGCGAACAATGAGCAGTTCTTC. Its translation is CASAFTSGANNEQFF.

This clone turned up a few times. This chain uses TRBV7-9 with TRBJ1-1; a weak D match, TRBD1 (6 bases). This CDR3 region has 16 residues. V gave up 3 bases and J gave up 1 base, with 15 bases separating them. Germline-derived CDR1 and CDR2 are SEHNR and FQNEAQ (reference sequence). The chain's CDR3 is CASSFQQGRQNTEAFF. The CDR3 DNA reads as TGTGCCAGCAGCTTCCAACAGGGACGACAGAACACTGAAGCTTTCTTT.

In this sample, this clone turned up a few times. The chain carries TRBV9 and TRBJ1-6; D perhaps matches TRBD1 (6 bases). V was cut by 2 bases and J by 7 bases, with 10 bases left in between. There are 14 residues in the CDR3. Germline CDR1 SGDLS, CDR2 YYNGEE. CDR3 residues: CASSVRGGNSPLHF. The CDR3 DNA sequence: TGTGCCAGCAGCGTCAGGGGAGGGAATTCACCCCTCCACTTT.

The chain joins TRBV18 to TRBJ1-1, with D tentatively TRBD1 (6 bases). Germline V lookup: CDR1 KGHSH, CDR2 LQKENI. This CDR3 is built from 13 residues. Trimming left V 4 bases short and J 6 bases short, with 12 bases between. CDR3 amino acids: CASSLTGKAEAFF. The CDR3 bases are TGTGCCAGCTCACTAACAGGGAAGGCTGAAGCTTTCTTT.

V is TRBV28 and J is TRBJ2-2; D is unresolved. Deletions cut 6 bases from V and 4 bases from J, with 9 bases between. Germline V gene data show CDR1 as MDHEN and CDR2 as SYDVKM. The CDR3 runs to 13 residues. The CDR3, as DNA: TGTGCCAGCAGACCCGGCGGCACCGGGGAGCTGTTTTTT. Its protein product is CASRPGGTGELFF.

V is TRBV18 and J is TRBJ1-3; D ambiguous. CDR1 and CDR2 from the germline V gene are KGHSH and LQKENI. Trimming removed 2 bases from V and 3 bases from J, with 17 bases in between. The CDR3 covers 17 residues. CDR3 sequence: CASSPGRWRGDGNTIYF. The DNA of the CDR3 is TGTGCCAGCTCACCAGGACGGTGGCGAGGAGATGGAAACACCATATATTTT.

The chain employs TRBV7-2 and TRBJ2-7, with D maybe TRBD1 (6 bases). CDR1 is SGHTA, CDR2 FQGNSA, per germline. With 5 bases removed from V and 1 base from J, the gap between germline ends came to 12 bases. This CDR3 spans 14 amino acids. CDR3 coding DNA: TGTGCCAGCAGCCTGATCAGGGGATCCTACGAGCAGTACTTC. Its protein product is CASSLIRGSYEQYF. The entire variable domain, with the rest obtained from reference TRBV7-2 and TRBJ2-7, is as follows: GAGVSQSPSNKVTEKGKDVELRCDPISGHTALYWYRQSLGQGLEFLIYFQGNSAPDKSGLPSDRFSAERTGGSVSTLTIQRTQQEDSAVYLCASSLIRGSYEQYFGPGTRLTVT.

CDR3 DNA: TGTGCCAGCAGTACCCCCTCCTACGAGCAGTACTTC. It translates to CASSTPSYEQYF. This chain connects TRBV28 to TRBJ2-7; D remains ambiguous. V gave up 5 bases and J gave up 0 bases, with 5 bases separating them. Germline V lookup: CDR1 MDHEN, CDR2 SYDVKM. The CDR3 is 12 residues long.

CDR3 residues: CASSFETRETQYF. In nucleotides, the CDR3 is TGTGCCAGCAGCTTCGAGACTAGGGAGACCCAGTACTTC. The V call is TRBV11-2, the J call TRBJ2-5; perhaps TRBD2 as D (6 bases). V was clipped by 3 bases and J by 5 bases, with 10 bases between them. The CDR3 sequence is 13 residues long. The germline gives CDR1 SGHAT, CDR2 FQNNGV.

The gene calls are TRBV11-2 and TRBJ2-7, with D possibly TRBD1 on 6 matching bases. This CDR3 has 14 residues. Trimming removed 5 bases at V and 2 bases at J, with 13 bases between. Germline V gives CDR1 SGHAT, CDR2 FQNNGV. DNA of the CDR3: TGTGCCAGCAGCCGGCGGACAGTTACCTACGAGCAGTACTTC. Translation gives CASSRRTVTYEQYF.

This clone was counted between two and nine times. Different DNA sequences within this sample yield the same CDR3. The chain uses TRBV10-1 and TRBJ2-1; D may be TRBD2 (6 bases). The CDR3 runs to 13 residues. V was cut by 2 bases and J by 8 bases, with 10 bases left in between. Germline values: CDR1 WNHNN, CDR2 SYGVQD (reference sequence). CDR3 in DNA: TGCGCCAGCAGTGAGATCGGGGGTTATGAGCAGTTCTTC. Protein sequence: CASSEIGGYEQFF.

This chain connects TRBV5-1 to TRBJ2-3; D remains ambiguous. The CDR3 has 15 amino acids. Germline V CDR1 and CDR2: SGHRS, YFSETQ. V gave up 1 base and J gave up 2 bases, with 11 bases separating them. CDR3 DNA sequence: TGCGCCAGCAGCTTGTCCGGGCAGTTCACAGATACGCAGTATTTT. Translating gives CASSLSGQFTDTQYF.

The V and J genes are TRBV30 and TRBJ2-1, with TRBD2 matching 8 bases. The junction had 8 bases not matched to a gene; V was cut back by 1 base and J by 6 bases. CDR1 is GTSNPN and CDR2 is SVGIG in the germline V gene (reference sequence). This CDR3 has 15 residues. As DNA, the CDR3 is TGTGCCTGGAGTGGTGGTGGCGGGGGGTTCAATGAGCAGTTCTTC. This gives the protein CAWSGGGGGFNEQFF.

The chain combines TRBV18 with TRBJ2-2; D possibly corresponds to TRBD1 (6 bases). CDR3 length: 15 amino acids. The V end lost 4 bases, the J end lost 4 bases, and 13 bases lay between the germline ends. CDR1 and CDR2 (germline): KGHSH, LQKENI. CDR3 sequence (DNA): TGTGCCAGCTCACTAGCCTTGGGGGCCACCGGGGAGCTGTTTTTT. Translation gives CASSLALGATGELFF.

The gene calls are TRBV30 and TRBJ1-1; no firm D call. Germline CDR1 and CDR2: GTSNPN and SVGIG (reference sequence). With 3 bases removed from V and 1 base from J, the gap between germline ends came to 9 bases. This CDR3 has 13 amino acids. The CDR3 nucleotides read TGTGCCTGGAGGTTCGGCACGAACACTGAAGCTTTCTTT. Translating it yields CAWRFGTNTEAFF.

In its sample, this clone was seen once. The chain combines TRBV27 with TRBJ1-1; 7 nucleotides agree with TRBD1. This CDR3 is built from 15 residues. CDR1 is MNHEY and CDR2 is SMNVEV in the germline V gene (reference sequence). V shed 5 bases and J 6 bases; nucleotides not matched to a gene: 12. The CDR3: CASSPDRAAGSEAFF. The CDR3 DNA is TGTGCCAGCAGTCCCGACAGGGCAGCAGGGTCTGAAGCTTTCTTT.

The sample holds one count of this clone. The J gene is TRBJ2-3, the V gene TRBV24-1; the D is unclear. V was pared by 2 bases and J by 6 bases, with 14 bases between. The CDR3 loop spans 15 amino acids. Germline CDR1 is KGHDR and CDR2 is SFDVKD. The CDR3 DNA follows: TGTGCCACCAGTGATTCTGGAAAATCCCCCGATACGCAGTATTTT. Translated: CATSDSGKSPDTQYF.

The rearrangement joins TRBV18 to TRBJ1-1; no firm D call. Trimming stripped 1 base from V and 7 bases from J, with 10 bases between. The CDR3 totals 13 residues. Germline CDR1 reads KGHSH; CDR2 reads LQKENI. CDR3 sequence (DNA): TGTGCCAGCTCACCACGGACTGAACTTGAAGCTTTCTTT. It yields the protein CASSPRTELEAFF.

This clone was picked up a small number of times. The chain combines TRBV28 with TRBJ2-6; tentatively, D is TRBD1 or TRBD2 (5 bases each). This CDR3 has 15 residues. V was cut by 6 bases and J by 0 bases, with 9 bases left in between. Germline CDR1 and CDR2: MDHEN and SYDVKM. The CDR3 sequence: CASRTDYSGANVLTF. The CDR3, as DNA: TGTGCCAGCAGGACAGACTACTCTGGGGCCAACGTCCTGACTTTC.

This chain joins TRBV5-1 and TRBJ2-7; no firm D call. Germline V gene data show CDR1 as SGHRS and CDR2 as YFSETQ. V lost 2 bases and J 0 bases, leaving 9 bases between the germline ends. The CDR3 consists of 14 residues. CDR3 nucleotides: TGCGCCAGCAGCTTCTCGATAAACTCCTACGAGCAGTACTTC. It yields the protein CASSFSINSYEQYF. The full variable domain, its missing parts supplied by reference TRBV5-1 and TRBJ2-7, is KAGVTQTPRYLIKTRGQQVTLSCSPISGHRSVSWYQQTPGQGLQFLFEYFSETQRNKGNFPGRFSGRQFSNSRSEMNVSTLELGDSALYLCASSFSINSYEQYFGPGTRLTVT.

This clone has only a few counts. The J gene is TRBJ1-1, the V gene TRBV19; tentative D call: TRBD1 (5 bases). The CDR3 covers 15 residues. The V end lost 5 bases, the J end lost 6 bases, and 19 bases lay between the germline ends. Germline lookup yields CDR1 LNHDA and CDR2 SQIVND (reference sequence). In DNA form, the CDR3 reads TGTGCCAGTAGTCCGCAGGGAAGTAAGGTTTCTGAAGCTTTCTTT. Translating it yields CASSPQGSKVSEAFF.

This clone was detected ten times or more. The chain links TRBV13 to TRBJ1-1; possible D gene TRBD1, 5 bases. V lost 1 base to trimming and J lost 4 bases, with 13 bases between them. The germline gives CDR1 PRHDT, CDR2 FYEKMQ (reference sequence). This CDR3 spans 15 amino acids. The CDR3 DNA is TGTGCCAGCAGCTTAGTGGCAGGGCGGATCACTGAAGCTTTCTTT. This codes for CASSLVAGRITEAFF.

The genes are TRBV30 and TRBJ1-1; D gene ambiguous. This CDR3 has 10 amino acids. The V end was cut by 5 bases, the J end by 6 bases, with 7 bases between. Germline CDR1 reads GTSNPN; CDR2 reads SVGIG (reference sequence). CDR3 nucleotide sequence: TGTGCCTGGGGAAAGGCTGAAGCTTTCTTT. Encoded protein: CAWGKAEAFF.

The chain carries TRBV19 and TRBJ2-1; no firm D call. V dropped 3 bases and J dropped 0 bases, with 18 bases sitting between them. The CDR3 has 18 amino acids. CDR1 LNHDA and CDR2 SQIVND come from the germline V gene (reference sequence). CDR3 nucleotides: TGTGCCAGTAGTATCCGGCCCTCGACTTCAAGCTCCTACAATGAGCAGTTCTTC. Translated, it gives CASSIRPSTSSSYNEQFF. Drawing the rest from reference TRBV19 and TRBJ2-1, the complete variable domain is DGGITQSPKYLFRKEGQNVTLSCEQNLNHDAMYWYRQDPGQGLRLIYYSQIVNDFQKGDIAEGYSVSREKKESFPLTVTSAQKNPTAFYLCASSIRPSTSSSYNEQFFGPGTRLTVL.

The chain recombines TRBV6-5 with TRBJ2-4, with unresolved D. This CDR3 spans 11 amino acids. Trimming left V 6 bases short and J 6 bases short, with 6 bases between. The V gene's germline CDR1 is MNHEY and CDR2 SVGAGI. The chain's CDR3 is CASRDPNIQYF. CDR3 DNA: TGTGCCAGCAGGGACCCAAACATTCAGTACTTC.

The DNA for the CDR3 is TGTGCCAGCAGCTCGCCCGGGACTACAGGGAACACCGGGGAGCTGTTTTTT. Its translation is CASSSPGTTGNTGELFF. The chain combines TRBV7-9 with TRBJ2-2, with 7 bases aligning to TRBD2. The ends lost 4 bases at V and 1 base at J; junction bases unmatched: 9. The V gene's germline CDR1 is SEHNR and CDR2 FQNEAQ (reference sequence). This CDR3 has 17 residues.